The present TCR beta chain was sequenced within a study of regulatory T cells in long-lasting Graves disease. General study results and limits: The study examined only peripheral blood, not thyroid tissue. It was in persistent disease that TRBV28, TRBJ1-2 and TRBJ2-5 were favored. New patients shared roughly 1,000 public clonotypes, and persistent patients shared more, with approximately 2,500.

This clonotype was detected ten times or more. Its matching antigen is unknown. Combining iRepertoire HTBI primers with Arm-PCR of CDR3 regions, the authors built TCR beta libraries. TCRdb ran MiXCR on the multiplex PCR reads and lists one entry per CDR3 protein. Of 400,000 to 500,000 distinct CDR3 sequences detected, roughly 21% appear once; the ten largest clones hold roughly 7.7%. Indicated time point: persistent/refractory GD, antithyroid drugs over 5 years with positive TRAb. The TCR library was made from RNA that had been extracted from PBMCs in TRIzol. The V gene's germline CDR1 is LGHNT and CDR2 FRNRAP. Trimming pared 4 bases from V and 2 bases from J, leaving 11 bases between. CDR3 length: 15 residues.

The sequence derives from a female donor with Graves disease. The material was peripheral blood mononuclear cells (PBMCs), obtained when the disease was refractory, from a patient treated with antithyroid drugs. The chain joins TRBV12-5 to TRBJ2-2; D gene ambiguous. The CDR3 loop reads CASGSEKFNTGELFF. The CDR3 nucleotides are TGTGCTAGTGGTTCCGAAAAGTTCAACACCGGGGAGCTGTTTTTT.